Given below is one TCR beta chain in context. The germline V gene has CDR1 MDHEN and CDR2 SYDVKM. V lost 6 bases and J lost 10; bases outside the gene matches: 13. This CDR3 has 14 residues. In the original processing: Amplifying reference gene primers gave estimates of nucleated cell counts. The data were produced by immunoSEQ multiplex PCR, yet TCRdb's version contains in-frame clones alone and is incomplete. V, J and clone size are those of that table, while D and trimming were read from the DNA. The sample records about 120,000 clones, over 75% being singletons. The data stem from a study of blood T cell repertoires in COVID-19. About the study: COVID-19 samples from acute and convalescent phases originated in the United States, Italy and Spain. The cDNA or gDNA used as material had been derived from T cells, B-cell-depleted T cells, or PBMCs.

The origin of this receptor is a man in his 70s with active or convalescent COVID-19. The J gene is TRBJ1-2, the V gene TRBV28; 8 nucleotides agree with TRBD1. The sequencing input was peripheral blood. CDR3 nucleotide sequence: TGTGCCAGCAGGCCAGGGGGCGATTCTACGGACTACACCTTC. Protein product: CASRPGGDSTDYTF.